The 13 T cell receptor beta chains reported below all come from one sample, sequenced in a study of human T cells and chemical hapten exposure. Stated time point: patch test 1, 2 weeks after DPC sensitization. Stated treatment: therapeutic diphenylcyclopropenone sensitization with weekly scalp DPC. One entry per CDR3 protein, called by TCRdb with MiXCR from the RACE reads. The table lists 95,000 or so distinct CDR3 sequences, about 11% of them singletons. The sequences come from whole blood, collected in connection with sensitization to the hapten diphenylcyclopropenone (DPC). The source of these receptors is a man in his forties with alopecia areata. Some clones in this sample may be carry-over from other donors' samples.

This clonotype showed up many times. CDR3 amino acids: CASSFSRGEAFF. The DNA of the CDR3 is TGTGCCAGCAGTTTCTCCAGGGGGGAGGCTTTCTTT. The V gene is TRBV6-6, the J gene TRBJ1-1; 7 nucleotides line up with TRBD1. The CDR3 covers 12 residues. Trimming took 4 bases from V and 11 from J; bases not matched to a gene: 7. The germline gives CDR1 MNHNY, CDR2 SVGAGI (reference sequence).

This clonotype was found a few times. CDR3 protein: CASSHSGTTDTQYF. CDR3 sequence (DNA): TGTGCCAGCAGTCATAGCGGGACCACAGATACGCAGTATTTT. The chain links TRBV6-4 to TRBJ2-3; 8 nucleotides agree with TRBD2. After removal of 5 bases from V and 2 bases from J, the junction contained 3 bases not matched to a gene. The CDR3 has 14 residues. The germline CDR1 and CDR2 sequences are MRHNA and SNTAGT.

The chain is built from TRBV30 and TRBJ1-2, with a weak D call TRBD1 (6 bases). V was trimmed by 3 bases and J by 5 bases, leaving 16 bases between them. The CDR3 loop spans 14 amino acids. Looked up from germline, CDR1 is GTSNPN and CDR2 is SVGIG (reference sequence). CDR3 DNA: TGTGCCTGGAGGGGGGCAGGGAGAGGTTATGGCTACACCTTC. Translating it yields CAWRGAGRGYGYTF. The entire variable domain, with the rest obtained from reference TRBV30 and TRBJ1-2, is as follows: SQTIHQWPATLVQPVGSPLSLECTVEGTSNPNLYWYRQAAGRGLQLLFYSVGIGQISSEVPQNLSASRPQDRQFILSSKKLLLSDSGFYLCAWRGAGRGYGYTFGSGTRLTVV.

The table lists this clonotype with a few counts. The rearrangement uses TRBV21-1 and TRBJ2-2. TRBV21-1 is annotated as a pseudogene. CDR3 length: 14 residues. As DNA, the CDR3 is TGTGCCAGCAGCAATAGCAGGTCCAGGGGGGAGCTGTTTTTT. It specifies CASSNSRSRGELFF.

This rearrangement joins TRBV12-3 or TRBV12-4 to TRBJ2-5; tentatively, D is TRBD1 (5 bases). The V end was cut by 0 bases, the J end by 4 bases, with 15 bases between. The CDR3 covers 16 residues. CDR3 sequence: CASSLAQAPLGETQYF. The DNA for the CDR3 is TGTGCCAGCAGTTTAGCACAGGCTCCCCTCGGAGAGACCCAGTACTTC.

This clonotype was detected a few times. This chain joins TRBV19 and TRBJ1-5; D is ambiguous. Per the germline V gene, CDR1 is LNHDA and CDR2 is SQIVND (reference sequence). V was shortened by 2 bases and J by 6 bases, with 14 bases between the two germline ends. The CDR3 is 15 amino acids. CDR3 in amino acids: CASSILLAAGQPQHF. Written as DNA, the CDR3 is TGTGCCAGTAGTATACTCCTCGCCGCCGGTCAGCCCCAGCATTTT.

The chain couples TRBV14 to TRBJ2-4; no clear D gene. With 0 bases removed from V and 9 bases from J, the gap between germline ends came to 12 bases. Germline V gives CDR1 SGHDN, CDR2 FVKESK. The CDR3 runs to 14 residues. The CDR3 nucleotides are TGTGCCAGCAGCCAAGATCTAGTTTCCCCCATTCAGTACTTC. Translated, it gives CASSQDLVSPIQYF.

This clonotype occurred a few times. The CDR3 spells CATEAYRQTMSYEQYF. CDR3 nucleotides: TGTGCCACCGAAGCTTATCGACAGACAATGTCGTACGAGCAGTACTTC. V usage is TRBV28 and J usage is TRBJ2-7, with D perhaps TRBD1 (5 bases). Germline V gene lookup returns CDR1 MDHEN and CDR2 SYDVKM. This CDR3 contains 16 residues. V shed 10 bases and J shed 4 bases, with 26 bases lying between them.

The V call is TRBV27, the J call TRBJ2-6; a possible D gene is TRBD1 (6 bases). There are 19 residues in the CDR3. V lost 2 bases and J 1 base, leaving 18 bases between the germline ends. Germline V gene data show CDR1 as MNHEY and CDR2 as SMNVEV (reference sequence). The CDR3 nucleotides read TGTGCCAGCAGTTTACTAGGGGACACCAAAGGGTCTGGGGCCAACGTCCTGACTTTC. It translates to CASSLLGDTKGSGANVLTF.

In its sample, this clonotype was seen a few times. The chain carries TRBV5-1 and TRBJ2-5; D unclear. Germline values: CDR1 SGHRS, CDR2 YFSETQ. The CDR3 loop spans 11 amino acids. Trimming removed 7 bases at V and 7 bases at J, with 11 bases between. The CDR3, as DNA: TGCGCCAGCGGGCTCGAGTGGACCCAGTACTTC. Protein sequence: CASGLEWTQYF. Full variable domain (missing parts from reference TRBV5-1 and TRBJ2-5): KAGVTQTPRYLIKTRGQQVTLSCSPISGHRSVSWYQQTPGQGLQFLFEYFSETQRNKGNFPGRFSGRQFSNSRSEMNVSTLELGDSALYLCASGLEWTQYFGPGTRLLVL.

This clonotype occurred a few times. V and J are TRBV20-1 and TRBJ2-3, with a tentative D call TRBD1 (6 bases). Germline lookup yields CDR1 DFQATT and CDR2 SNEGSKA (reference sequence). This CDR3 comprises 15 residues. V was trimmed by 3 bases and J by 5 bases, leaving 18 bases between them. Written as DNA, the CDR3 is TGCAGTGCTAGGGACTTTATTTTAGGGGGAGATACGCAGTATTTT. It specifies CSARDFILGGDTQYF.

V gene TRBV29-1 combines with J gene TRBJ2-7; 8 bases are a match to TRBD1. After removal of 0 bases from V and 7 bases from J, the junction contained 14 bases not matched to a gene. There are 16 residues in the CDR3. Germline-derived CDR1 and CDR2 are SQVTM and ANQGSEA. This CDR3 is CSVEDPVGQGMWEQYF. In nucleotides, the CDR3 is TGCAGCGTTGAAGACCCGGTCGGACAGGGTATGTGGGAGCAGTACTTC.

This clonotype appeared many times. V usage is TRBV6-5 and J usage is TRBJ1-6; D gene uncertain. The ends were cut back, 5 bases at V and 7 bases at J, with 6 bases in the middle. This CDR3 region has 12 residues. CDR1 and CDR2 from the germline V gene are MNHEY and SVGAGI. The DNA for the CDR3 is TGTGCCAGCAGTATCTACAATTCACCCCTCCACTTT. Protein product: CASSIYNSPLHF.